This T cell receptor beta chain was sequenced in a study of T cells after posttransplantation cyclophosphamide. Study results and limitations: After PTCy, TRB diversity resembled that of CNI/methotrexate controls. Later blood repertoires were often dominated by clones from the donor CD8+ memory compartment. Blood and skin or GI T cell repertoires showed limited TRB overlap.

A word on this clone: Its specificity is unknown.

Measured with immunoSEQ multiplex PCR; TCRdb has only the in-frame clones, and not every one. The sample records over 20,000 clones, about 86% being singletons. CDR1 and CDR2 from the germline V gene are SGHNT and YYREEE (reference sequence). This CDR3 region has 14 residues. V lost 2 bases, J lost 5 bases, and 7 bases stayed unmatched. Control samples came 1 year after myeloablative marrow transplants with methotrexate plus calcineurin inhibitor. The clonotype originates from a female patient aged 30 to 45 who received an allogeneic stem cell transplant from an unrelated donor, was CMV-positive, and had acute and chronic GVHD. Some T cells may possibly be graft donor cells. The sequencing used PBMCs, collected 362 days after allogeneic stem cell transplant with calcineurin inhibitor and methotrexate. The V call is TRBV5-4, the J call TRBJ2-7, with 7 bases aligning to TRBD2. CDR3 protein: CASSFRVGRDEQYF. CDR3 in DNA: TGTGCCAGCAGCTTCAGGGTGGGGAGGGACGAGCAGTACTTC.